The clone carrying this T cell receptor beta chain came up many times. Its matching antigen is unknown. V was trimmed by 5 bases and J by 1 base, leaving 10 bases between them. The length of the CDR3 is 14 residues. The germline V gene has CDR1 SGHVT and CDR2 SQSDAQ. The data belong to a study of T cell repertoires in cytomegalovirus infection. On the study more broadly: HLA-B-restricted CMV epitopes that are well studied, plus recently identified HLA-C-restricted ones, were used by the study. A matching HLA type, together with CMV infection, was signaled by public TCR beta signatures. Study results and caveats: Predominance within the ex vivo response was attributable to HLA-C-restricted CMV-specific TCR beta clonotypes.

TCRdb re-called the reads with MiXCR, one entry per CDR3 protein. The sample lists about 700,000 distinct CDR3 sequences, roughly a third occurring once. This sample comprised cultured PBMCs, obtained from culture after CMV antigen stimulation. This chain connects TRBV7-4 to TRBJ2-3; D may match TRBD1 or TRBD2 (6 bases each). The TCR was taken from a human donor in good health (CMV status not recorded). Some clones in this sample may be carry-over from other donors' samples. This CDR3 reads CASSPEGGTDTQYF. The CDR3 DNA reads as TGTGCCAGCAGCCCGGAGGGGGGCACAGATACGCAGTATTTT.